Listed here is a single TCR beta chain. These data originate in a study of CD8 T cells in Susac syndrome. A quantity of about 0.5 to 1 ug RNA underwent reverse transcription using random hexamers. TCRdb used MiXCR to reprocess the immunoSEQ multiplex PCR reads, holding one entry per CDR3 protein. The sample lists approximately 220,000 distinct CDR3 sequences, more than 85% seen once, with about 0.13% in the top ten. CDR3 length: 16 residues. V gave up 1 base and J gave up 0 bases; unmatched junction bases: 5. Germline assignment: CDR1 PRHDT and CDR2 FYEKMQ (reference sequence). This chain uses TRBV13 with TRBJ2-7, with 8 bases aligning to TRBD1. The sample taken for sequencing was CD8+ T cells from PBMCs. This receptor was taken from a human donor with multiple sclerosis. CDR3 sequence reads: CASSLVAGGPSYEQYF. The CDR3 DNA is TGTGCCAGCAGCTTAGTGGCAGGGGGCCCCTCCTACGAGCAGTACTTC. The whole variable domain, filled in from reference TRBV13 and TRBJ2-7, reads AAGVIQSPRHLIKEKRETATLKCYPIPRHDTVYWYQQGPGQDPQFLISFYEKMQSDKGSIPDRFSAQQFSDYHSELNMSSLELGDSALYFCASSLVAGGPSYEQYFGPGTRLTVT.